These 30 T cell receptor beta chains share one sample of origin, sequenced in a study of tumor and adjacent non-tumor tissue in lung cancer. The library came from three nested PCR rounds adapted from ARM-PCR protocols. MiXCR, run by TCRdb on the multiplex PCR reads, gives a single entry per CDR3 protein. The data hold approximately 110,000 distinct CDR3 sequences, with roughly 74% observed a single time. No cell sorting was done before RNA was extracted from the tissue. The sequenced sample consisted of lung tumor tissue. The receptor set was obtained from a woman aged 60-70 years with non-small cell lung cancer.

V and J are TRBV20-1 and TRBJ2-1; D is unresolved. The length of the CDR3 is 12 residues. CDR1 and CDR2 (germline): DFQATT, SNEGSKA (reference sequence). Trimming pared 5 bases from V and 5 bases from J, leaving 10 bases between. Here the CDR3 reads CSAYERHNEQFF. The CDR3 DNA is TGCAGTGCTTACGAGAGGCACAATGAGCAGTTCTTC.

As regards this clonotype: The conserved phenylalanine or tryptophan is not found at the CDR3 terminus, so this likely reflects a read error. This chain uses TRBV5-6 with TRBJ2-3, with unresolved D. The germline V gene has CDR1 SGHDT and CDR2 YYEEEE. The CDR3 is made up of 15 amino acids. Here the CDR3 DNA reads TGTGCCTGCAGCTTGTTTGAAACGGGCAAGGATACGCAGTATTTA. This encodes CACSLFETGKDTQYL.

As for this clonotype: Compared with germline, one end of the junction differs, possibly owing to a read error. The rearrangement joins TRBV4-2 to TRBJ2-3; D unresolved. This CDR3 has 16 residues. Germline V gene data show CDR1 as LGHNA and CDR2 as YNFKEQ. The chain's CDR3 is CASSQVRIDATDTQYF. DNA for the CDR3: TGTGCCAGCAGCCAAGTAAGAATAGACGCCACTGATACGCAGTATTTC.

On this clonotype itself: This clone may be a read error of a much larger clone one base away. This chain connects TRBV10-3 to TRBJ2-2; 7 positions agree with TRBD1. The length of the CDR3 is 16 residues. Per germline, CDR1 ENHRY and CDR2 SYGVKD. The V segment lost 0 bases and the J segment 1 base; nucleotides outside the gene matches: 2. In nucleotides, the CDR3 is TGTGCCATCAGTGAGTCCGGGACAGAGAACACCGGGGAGCTGTTTTTT. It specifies CAISESGTENTGELFF.

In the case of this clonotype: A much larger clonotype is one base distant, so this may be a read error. The CDR3 bases are TGCGCCAGCAGTGTACAGGGGGGACTTCAGCCCCAGCATTTT. Translated: CASSVQGGLQPQHF. The chain recombines TRBV10-2 with TRBJ1-5, with 8 nucleotides matching TRBD1. The ends lost 4 bases at V and 6 bases at J; junction bases unmatched: 5. CDR1 is WSHSY, CDR2 SAAADI, per germline. The CDR3 spans 14 residues.

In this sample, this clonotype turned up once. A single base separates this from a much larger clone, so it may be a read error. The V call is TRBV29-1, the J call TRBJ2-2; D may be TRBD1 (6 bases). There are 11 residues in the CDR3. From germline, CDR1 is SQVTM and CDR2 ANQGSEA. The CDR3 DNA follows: TGCAGCGTTGGGGACACCGGGGAGCTGTCTTTT. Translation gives CSVGDTGELSF.

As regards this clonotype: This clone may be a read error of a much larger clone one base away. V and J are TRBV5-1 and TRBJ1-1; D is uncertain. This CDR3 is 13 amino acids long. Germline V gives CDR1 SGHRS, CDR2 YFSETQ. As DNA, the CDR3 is TGCGCCAGCAGCAGGACCCTGAACACTGAAGCTTTATTT. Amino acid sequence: CASSRTLNTEALF. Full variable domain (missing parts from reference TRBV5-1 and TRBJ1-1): KAGVTQTPRYLIKTRGQQVTLSCSPISGHRSVSWYQQTPGQGLQFLFEYFSETQRNKGNFPGRFSGRQFSNSRSEMNVSTLELGDSALYLCASSRTLNTEALFGQGTRLTVV.

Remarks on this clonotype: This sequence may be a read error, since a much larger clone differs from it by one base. CDR3 region: CSVEVGGRGGYSF. The DNA of the CDR3 is TGCAGCGTTGAAGTTGGAGGGCGCGGGGGCTACAGCTTC. The V and J genes are TRBV29-1 and TRBJ1-2, with D maybe TRBD1 (6 bases). The CDR3 sequence is 13 residues long. CDR1 SQVTM and CDR2 ANQGSEA come from the germline V gene. Using reference TRBV29-1 and TRBJ1-2 for the parts outside the CDR3, the full variable domain is SAVISQKPSRDICQRGTSLTIQCQVDSQVTMMFWYRQQPGQSLTLIATANQGSEATYESGFVIDKFPISRPNLTFSTLTVSNMSPEDSSIYLCSVEVGGRGGYSFGSGTRLTVV.

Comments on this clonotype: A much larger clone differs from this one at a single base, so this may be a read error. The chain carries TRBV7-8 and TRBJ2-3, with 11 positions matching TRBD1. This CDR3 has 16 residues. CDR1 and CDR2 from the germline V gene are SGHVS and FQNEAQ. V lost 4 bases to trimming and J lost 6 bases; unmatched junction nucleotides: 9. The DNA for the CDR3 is TGTGCCAGCAGCTACCCCGGGACAGGGGGTACGGATACGCAGTATTTT. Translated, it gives CASSYPGTGGTDTQYF.

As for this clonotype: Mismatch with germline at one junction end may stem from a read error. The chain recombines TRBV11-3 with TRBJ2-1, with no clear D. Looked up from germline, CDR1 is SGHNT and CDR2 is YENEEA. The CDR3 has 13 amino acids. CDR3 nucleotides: TGTGCCTGCAGCTTAGGTGCCTACAATGAGCAGTTGTTC. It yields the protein CACSLGAYNEQLF. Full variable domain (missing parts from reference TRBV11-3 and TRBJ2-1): EAGVVQSPRYKIIEKKQPVAFWCNPISGHNTLYWYLQNLGQGPELLIRYENEEAVDDSQLPKDRFSAERLKGVDSTLKIQPAELGDSAVYLCACSLGAYNEQLFGPGTRLTVL.

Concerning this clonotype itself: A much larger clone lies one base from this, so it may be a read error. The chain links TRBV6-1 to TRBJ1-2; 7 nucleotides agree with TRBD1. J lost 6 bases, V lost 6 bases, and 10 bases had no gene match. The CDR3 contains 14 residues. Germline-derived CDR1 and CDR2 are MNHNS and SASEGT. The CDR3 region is CASSTADRVDGYTF. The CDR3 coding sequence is TGTGCCAGCAGCACAGCCGACAGGGTTGATGGCTACACCTTC.

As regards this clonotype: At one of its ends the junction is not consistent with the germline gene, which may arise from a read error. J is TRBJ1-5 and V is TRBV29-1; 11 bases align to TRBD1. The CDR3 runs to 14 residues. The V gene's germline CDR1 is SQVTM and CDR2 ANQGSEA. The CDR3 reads CSVGGQGEAHPQHF. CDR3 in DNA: TGCAGCGTTGGGGGACAGGGGGAGGCTCACCCCCAGCACTTT. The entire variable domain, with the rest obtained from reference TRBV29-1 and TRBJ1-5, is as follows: SAVISQKPSRDICQRGTSLTIQCQVDSQVTMMFWYRQQPGQSLTLIATANQGSEATYESGFVIDKFPISRPNLTFSTLTVSNMSPEDSSIYLCSVGGQGEAHPQHFGDGTRLSIL.

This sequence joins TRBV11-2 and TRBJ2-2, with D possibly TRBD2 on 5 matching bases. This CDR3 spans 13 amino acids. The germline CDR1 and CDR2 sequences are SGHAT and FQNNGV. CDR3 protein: CANSLEDWGELFF. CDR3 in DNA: TGTGCTAACAGCCTAGAGGACTGGGGGGAGCTGTTTTTT. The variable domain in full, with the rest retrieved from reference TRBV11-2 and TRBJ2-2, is EAGVAQSPRYKIIEKRQSVAFWCNPISGHATLYWYQQILGQGPKLLIQFQNNGVVDDSQLPKDRFSAERLKGVDSTLKIQPAKLEDSAVYLCANSLEDWGELFFGEGSRLTVL.

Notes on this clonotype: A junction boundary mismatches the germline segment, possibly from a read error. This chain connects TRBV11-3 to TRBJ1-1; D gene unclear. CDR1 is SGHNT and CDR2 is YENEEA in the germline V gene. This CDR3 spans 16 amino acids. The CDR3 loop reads CTSSSRVSRVDTEAFF. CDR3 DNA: TGTACCAGCAGCTCTAGGGTCAGTCGGGTTGACACTGAAGCTTTCTTT.

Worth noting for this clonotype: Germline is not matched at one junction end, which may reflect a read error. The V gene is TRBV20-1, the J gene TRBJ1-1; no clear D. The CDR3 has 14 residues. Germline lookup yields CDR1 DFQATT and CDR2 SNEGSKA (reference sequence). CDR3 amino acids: CSAPAGSLRTETFF. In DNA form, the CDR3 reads TGCAGTGCCCCCGCCGGGTCCCTGAGGACTGAAACTTTCTTT.

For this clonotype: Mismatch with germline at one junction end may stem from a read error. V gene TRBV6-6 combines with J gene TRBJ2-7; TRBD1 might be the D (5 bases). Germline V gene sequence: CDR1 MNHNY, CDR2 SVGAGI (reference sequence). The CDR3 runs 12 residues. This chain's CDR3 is CANSDSGYEQYF. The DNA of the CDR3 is TGTGCCAACAGCGACAGTGGCTACGAGCAATACTTC.

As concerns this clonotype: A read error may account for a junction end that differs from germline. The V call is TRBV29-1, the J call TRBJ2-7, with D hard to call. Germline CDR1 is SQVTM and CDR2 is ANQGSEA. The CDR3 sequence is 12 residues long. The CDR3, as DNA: TGCAGCGTTGAAGGCGATACCTATGAGCAGTATTTC. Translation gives CSVEGDTYEQYF.

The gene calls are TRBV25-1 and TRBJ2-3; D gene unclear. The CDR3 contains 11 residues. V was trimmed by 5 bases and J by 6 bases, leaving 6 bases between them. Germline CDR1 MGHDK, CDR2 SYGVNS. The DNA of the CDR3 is TGTGCCAGCAGTAAGAGGGATACGCAGTATTTT. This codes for CASSKRDTQYF.

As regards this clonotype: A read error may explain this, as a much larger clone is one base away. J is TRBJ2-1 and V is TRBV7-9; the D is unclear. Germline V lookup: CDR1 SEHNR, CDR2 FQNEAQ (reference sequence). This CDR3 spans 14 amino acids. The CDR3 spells CASSSGPSHNEQFF. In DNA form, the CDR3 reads TGTGCCAGCAGCTCAGGTCCCTCCCACAATGAGCAGTTCTTC.

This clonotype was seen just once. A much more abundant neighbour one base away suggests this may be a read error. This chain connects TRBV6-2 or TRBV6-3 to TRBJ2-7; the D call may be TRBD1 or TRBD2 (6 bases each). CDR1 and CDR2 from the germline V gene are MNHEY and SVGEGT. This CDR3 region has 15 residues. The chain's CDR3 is CASCYSPGAFDEQYF. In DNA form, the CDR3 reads TGTGCCAGCTGTTACTCGCCGGGGGCGTTCGACGAGCAGTACTTC.

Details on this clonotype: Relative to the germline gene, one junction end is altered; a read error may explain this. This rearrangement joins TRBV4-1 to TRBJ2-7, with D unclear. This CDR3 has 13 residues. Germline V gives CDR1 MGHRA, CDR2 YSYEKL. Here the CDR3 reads CARSKDRSDEQYF. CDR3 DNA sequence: TGTGCCAGAAGCAAAGATAGGTCAGATGAGCAGTACTTC.

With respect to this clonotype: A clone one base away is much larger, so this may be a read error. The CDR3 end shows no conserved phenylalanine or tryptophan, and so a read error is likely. For the CDR3, the DNA is TGTGCCAGCAGTCCGGTCGGGCAGTCGTACTACGAGCAGTACTCC. It translates to CASSPVGQSYYEQYS. The chain joins TRBV12-3 or TRBV12-4 to TRBJ2-7; D is ambiguous. The length of the CDR3 is 15 residues. V lost 5 bases and J 3 bases, leaving 17 bases between the germline ends.

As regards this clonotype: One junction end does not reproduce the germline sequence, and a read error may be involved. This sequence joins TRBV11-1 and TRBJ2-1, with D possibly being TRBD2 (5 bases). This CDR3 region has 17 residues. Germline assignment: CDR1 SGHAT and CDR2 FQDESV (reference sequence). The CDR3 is CTSSLELISGSHNEQFF. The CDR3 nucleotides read TGTACCAGCAGTTTAGAGTTGATCAGTGGGAGCCACAATGAGCAGTTCTTC.

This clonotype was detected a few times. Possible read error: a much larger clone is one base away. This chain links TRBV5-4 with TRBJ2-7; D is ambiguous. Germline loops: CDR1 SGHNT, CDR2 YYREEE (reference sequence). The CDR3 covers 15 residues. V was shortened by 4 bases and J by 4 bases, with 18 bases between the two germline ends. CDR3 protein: CASSLSRLATYEQYF. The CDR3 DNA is TGTGCCAGCAGCCTATCAAGACTGGCAACTTACGAGCAGTACTTC.

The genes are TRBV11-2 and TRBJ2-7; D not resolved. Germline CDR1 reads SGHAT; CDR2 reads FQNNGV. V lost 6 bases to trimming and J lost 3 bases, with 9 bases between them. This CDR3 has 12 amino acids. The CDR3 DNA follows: TGTGCCAGCAGAGAGGACCGCTACGAGCAGTACTTC. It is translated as CASREDRYEQYF.

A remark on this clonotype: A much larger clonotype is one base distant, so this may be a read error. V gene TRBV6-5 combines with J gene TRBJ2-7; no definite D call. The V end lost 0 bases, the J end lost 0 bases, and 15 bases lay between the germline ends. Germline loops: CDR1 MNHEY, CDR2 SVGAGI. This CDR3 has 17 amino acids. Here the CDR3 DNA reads TGTGCCAGCAGTTACTCACGCCCCATCAAGTACTCCTACGAGCAGTACTTC. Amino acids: CASSYSRPIKYSYEQYF.

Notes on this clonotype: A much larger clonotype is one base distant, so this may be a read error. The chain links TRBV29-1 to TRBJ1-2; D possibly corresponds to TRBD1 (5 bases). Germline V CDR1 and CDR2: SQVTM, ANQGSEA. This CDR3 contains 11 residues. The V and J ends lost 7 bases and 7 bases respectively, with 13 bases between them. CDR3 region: CSDPSRGGYTF. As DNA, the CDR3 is TGCAGCGATCCAAGTAGGGGTGGCTACACCTTC.

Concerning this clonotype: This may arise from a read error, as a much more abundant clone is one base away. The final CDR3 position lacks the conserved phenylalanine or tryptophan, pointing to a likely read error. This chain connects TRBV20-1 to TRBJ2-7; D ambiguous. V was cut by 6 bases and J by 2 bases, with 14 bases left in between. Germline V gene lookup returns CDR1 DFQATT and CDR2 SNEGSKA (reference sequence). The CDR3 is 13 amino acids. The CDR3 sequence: CSAADRMPYEQYS. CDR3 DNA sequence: TGCAGTGCCGCGGACCGGATGCCCTACGAGCAGTACTCC.

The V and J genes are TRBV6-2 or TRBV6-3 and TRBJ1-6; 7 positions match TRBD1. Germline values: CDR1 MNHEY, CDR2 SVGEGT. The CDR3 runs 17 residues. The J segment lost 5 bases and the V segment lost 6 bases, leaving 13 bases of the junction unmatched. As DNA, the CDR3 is TGTGCCAGCAGACACCAGACAGGGAATGATAATAATTCACCCCTCCACTTT. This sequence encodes CASRHQTGNDNNSPLHF.

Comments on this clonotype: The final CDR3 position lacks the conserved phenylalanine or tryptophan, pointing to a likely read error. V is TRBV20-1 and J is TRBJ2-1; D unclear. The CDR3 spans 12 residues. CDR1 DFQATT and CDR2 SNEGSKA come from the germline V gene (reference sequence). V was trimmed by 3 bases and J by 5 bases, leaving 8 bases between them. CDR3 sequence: CSASLLDNEQFL. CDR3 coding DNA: TGCAGTGCTAGCCTCTTAGACAATGAGCAGTTCTTA.